This note documents a single T cell receptor (beta chain) sequence. Its antigen is not known. The CDR3 has 13 residues. Germline V gene data show CDR1 as SGHRS and CDR2 as YFSETQ. This sample was included in a study of CXCR3-negative and CXCR3-positive naive CD8 T cells. Carrying UMI labels, the TRB cDNA libraries were prepared through 5' RACE. From its re-call of the 5' RACE reads, TCRdb lists each CDR3 protein once, without DNA. The table for this sample gives some 130,000 distinct CDR3 sequences. The study's findings and limits: More hydrophobic TRB CDR3s occurred in CXCR3-positive than in CXCR3-negative naive cells.

The origin of this receptor is a human donor in good health. Some clones in this sample may be carry-over from other donors' samples. The sequenced sample consisted of naive CXCR3+ CD8+ T cells from blood. Subset noted: CD45RO-CCR7+CD27+CD95- naive CD8+ T cells expressing CXCR3 (TNR3+). J is TRBJ2-5 and V is TRBV5-1; the TCRdb call, TRBD1, lacks DNA for checking. The CDR3 sequence: CASYSGAGGTQYF.